This T cell receptor beta chain was profiled in a study of spatial heterogeneity in lung cancer. Turning to the study itself: A consistent excess of beta-chain over alpha-chain sequences was detected. TCR and UMI combinations that were unique each appeared, on average, more than ten times in raw reads. Study-wide results and caveats: More often at tumor resection than at routine follow-up, ubiquitous expanded tumor TCRs were detected in the blood.

TCRdb re-derived calls from the 5' RACE reads in MiXCR, one entry per CDR3 protein. The top ten clones hold approximately 30% of a sample with 40,000 or so distinct CDR3 sequences, 6.5% to 9.5% of them seen once. This sample's time point: sample taken at primary tumor resection. Frozen PBMC, nontumor lung or tumor provided whole RNA, which was sequenced unsorted. The CDR3 loop spans 15 amino acids. Germline trimming cut 4 bases from V and 3 bases from J; bases unmatched to any gene: 7. CDR1 DFQATT and CDR2 SNEGSKA come from the germline V gene (reference sequence). This clonotype was seen many times. Antigen: not known.

Sequencing was performed on PBMCs, taken at surgery. The chain is built from TRBV20-1 and TRBJ2-1; 9 bases match TRBD1. This clonotype was sampled from a male donor with early-stage non-small cell lung cancer. CDR3 in DNA: TGCAGTGCTATAACCGGGACAGGGTTCTACAATGAGCAGTTCTTC. Its translation is CSAITGTGFYNEQFF.